The clone carrying this T cell receptor beta chain was detected once. The data stem from a study of OX40 agonist ivuxolimab in advanced cancers. Here immunoSEQ multiplex PCR was the method, and the copy in TCRdb shows in-frame clones only, minus some. The data show 72,000 or so clones, 65% to 85% seen once. J was trimmed by 7 bases and V by 5 bases; bases with no gene match: 11. Germline V lookup: CDR1 SGHVS, CDR2 FNYEAQ. This CDR3 is 15 amino acids long. The source of this sequence is an adult with an advanced solid tumor such as melanoma, head and neck, liver or kidney cancer. The rearrangement uses TRBV7-6 and TRBJ2-7; 10 positions match TRBD1. The sequenced sample was CD4+ or CD8+ T cells sorted from blood, obtained in a trial of the OX40 agonist ivuxolimab. CDR3 sequence (DNA): TGTGCCAGCAGCATGGACAGGGGGTGGGTGGGAGAGCAGTACTTC. This codes for CASSMDRGWVGEQYF.